Presented here are 31 T cell receptor beta chains from one specimen sequenced in a study of T cells in Graves' hyperthyroidism and ophthalmopathy. Template material for amplifying TCR beta CDR3 regions consisted of RNA transcripts. Primed by the HTBI set, a first-round RT-PCR was run on the TCR CDR3. TCRdb passed the multiplex PCR reads through MiXCR, listing each CDR3 protein once. Found here are some 380,000 distinct CDR3 sequences, about 14% of them singletons; the top ten hold about a fifth. Source material: blood. The receptor source for this set is a man under 40 with Graves' hyperthyroidism that later progressed to Graves' ophthalmopathy.

This clonotype was picked up many times. The chain joins TRBV20-1 to TRBJ1-2; D gene unclear. Germline lookup yields CDR1 DFQATT and CDR2 SNEGSKA (reference sequence). The CDR3 is made up of 11 amino acids. Trimming stripped 7 bases from V and 4 bases from J, with 10 bases between. The CDR3 region has the DNA TGCAGTGGGACGGGAACCTATGGCTACACCTTC. This encodes CSGTGTYGYTF.

In its sample, this clonotype was seen many times. CDR3 in DNA: TGTGCCAGCAGTTTAGCGCATGCGGGGGTCGGGGAGCTGTTTTTT. Residues: CASSLAHAGVGELFF. The V gene is TRBV12-3 or TRBV12-4, the J gene TRBJ2-2; TRBD2 matches 7 bases. CDR3 length equals 15 residues. The V segment lost 0 bases and the J segment 7 bases; nucleotides outside the gene matches: 5.

This clonotype has just a few counts. V and J are TRBV9 and TRBJ1-3; no definite D call. The CDR3 contains 14 residues. Trimming left V 3 bases short and J 3 bases short, with 10 bases between. Germline CDR1 reads SGDLS; CDR2 reads YYNGEE. The CDR3 DNA reads TGTGCCAGCAGCGAAAGGGTGGGTGGAAACACCATATATTTT. Translated: CASSERVGGNTIYF.

This clonotype has a count of ten or more. The chain employs TRBV7-9 and TRBJ2-7; no clear D gene. V was trimmed by 0 bases and J by 0 bases, leaving 9 bases between them. The germline CDR1 and CDR2 sequences are SEHNR and FQNEAQ (reference sequence). CDR3 length: 15 amino acids. CDR3 nucleotides: TGTGCCAGCAGCTTAGCGGAAGCTCCCTCCTACGAGCAGTACTTC. It codes for CASSLAEAPSYEQYF.

This clonotype was seen repeatedly, ten times or more. The chain has TRBV28 and TRBJ2-7; 11 bases map to TRBD1. The CDR3 covers 14 residues. The V gene's germline CDR1 is MDHEN and CDR2 SYDVKM. With 4 bases clipped from V and 7 bases from J, the junction kept 6 bases outside the gene matches. The CDR3 loop reads CASSSGQGVREQYF. The CDR3 coding sequence is TGTGCCAGCAGTTCGGGACAGGGGGTGAGGGAGCAGTACTTC.

This clonotype was recorded many times. J is TRBJ2-4 and V is TRBV12-3 or TRBV12-4; D tentatively reads TRBD1 or TRBD2 (5 bases each). The germline V and J ends were trimmed by 4 bases and 9 bases, with 16 bases remaining between them. CDR3 length: 14 amino acids. The DNA of the CDR3 is TGTGCCAGCAGTTGGATCGGCCCAGGGAGCATTCAGTACTTC. This gives the protein CASSWIGPGSIQYF.

This clonotype was detected a few times. This chain connects TRBV10-1 to TRBJ1-5; TRBD1 agrees at 7 bases. J lost 1 base, V lost 3 bases, and 6 bases had no gene match. Germline CDR1 is WNHNN and CDR2 is SYGVQD (reference sequence). This CDR3 has 16 residues. The CDR3: CASSDTVQGSNQPQHF. The CDR3 DNA reads TGCGCCAGCAGTGACACAGTACAGGGGAGCAATCAGCCCCAGCATTTT.

This clonotype turned up a few times. This chain joins TRBV9 and TRBJ1-3; 8 positions match TRBD1. V shed 3 bases and J 1 base; nucleotides not matched to a gene: 6. The CDR3 has 16 amino acids. Germline values: CDR1 SGDLS, CDR2 YYNGEE. The CDR3 DNA reads as TGTGCCAGCAGCGGAGGTACAGGGGGTTCTGGAAACACCATATATTTT. Translation gives CASSGGTGGSGNTIYF. Complete variable domain (other parts from reference TRBV9 and TRBJ1-3): DSGVTQTPKHLITATGQRVTLRCSPRSGDLSVYWYQQSLDQGLQFLIQYYNGEERAKGNILERFSAQQFPDLHSELNLSSLELGDSALYFCASSGGTGGSGNTIYFGEGSWLTVV.

A word on this clonotype: A much larger clone lies one base from this, so it may be a read error. CDR3 sequence (DNA): TGTGCCAGCAGCTCTCCGCCGGGACAGGGGCTAAGCGAGCAGTACTTC. This translates into CASSSPPGQGLSEQYF. The V and J genes are TRBV11-2 and TRBJ2-7; TRBD1 matches 10 bases. The J segment lost 6 bases and the V segment lost 4 bases, leaving 12 bases of the junction unmatched. This CDR3 region has 16 residues. Germline-derived CDR1 and CDR2 are SGHAT and FQNNGV. The full variable domain, its missing parts supplied by reference TRBV11-2 and TRBJ2-7, is EAGVAQSPRYKIIEKRQSVAFWCNPISGHATLYWYQQILGQGPKLLIQFQNNGVVDDSQLPKDRFSAERLKGVDSTLKIQPAKLEDSAVYLCASSSPPGQGLSEQYFGPGTRLTVT.

This clonotype was seen ten or more times. The CDR3 here is CASSIREGKLFF. The CDR3 region has the DNA TGTGCCAGCAGCATCAGGGAAGGAAAACTGTTTTTT. This chain links TRBV3-1 with TRBJ1-4; the D gene is possibly TRBD1 (5 bases). The V gene lost 5 bases and the J gene lost 10 bases, with 11 bases spanning the gap. Looked up from germline, CDR1 is LGHDT and CDR2 is YNNKEL (reference sequence). The CDR3 sequence is 12 residues long.

CDR3 coding DNA: TGTGCCAGCAGTTTCCTCTTGGGTAGACCCCATGAGCAGTTCTTC. Residues: CASSFLLGRPHEQFF. J is TRBJ2-1 and V is TRBV12-3 or TRBV12-4; the D is unclear. CDR3 size: 15 residues. Trimming removed 3 bases at V and 8 bases at J, with 17 bases between.

This clonotype was recorded many times. CDR3 sequence reads: CASSDYSGGAFF. Written as DNA, the CDR3 is TGTGCCAGCAGTGATTACTCAGGGGGAGCTTTCTTT. V usage is TRBV2 and J usage is TRBJ1-1; 7 bases align to TRBD1. Germline CDR1 reads SNHLY; CDR2 reads FYNNEI. The CDR3 sequence is 12 residues long. With V trimmed by 3 bases and J by 10 bases, 5 bases remained unmatched.

This clonotype has a count of ten or more. This chain joins TRBV5-1 and TRBJ1-5; 9 nucleotides align to TRBD1. The CDR3 runs 15 residues. Germline V gene sequence: CDR1 SGHRS, CDR2 YFSETQ. The junction had 2 bases not matched to a gene; V was cut back by 0 bases and J by 4 bases. The CDR3 here is CASSLGDRVNQPQHF. DNA for the CDR3: TGCGCCAGCAGCTTGGGGGACAGGGTTAATCAGCCCCAGCATTTT.

This clonotype turned up a few times. The chain employs TRBV6-1 and TRBJ1-5, with 10 positions matching TRBD1. The CDR3 is 16 residues long. Unmatched junction bases numbered 6, after V lost 4 bases and J lost 3 bases. CDR1 is MNHNS, CDR2 SASEGT, per germline. The CDR3 region has the DNA TGTGCCAGCAGTGTTTCGACAGGGGGCCACAATCAGCCCCAGCATTTT. Amino acid sequence: CASSVSTGGHNQPQHF.

This rearrangement joins TRBV6-5 to TRBJ1-6; 11 bases fit TRBD1. Germline CDR1 reads MNHEY; CDR2 reads SVGAGI. This CDR3 contains 15 residues. Trimming took 2 bases from V and 8 from J; bases not matched to a gene: 2. The CDR3 DNA is TGTGCCAGCAGTTACGGGGGACAGGGGGATTCACCCCTCCACTTT. Its translation: CASSYGGQGDSPLHF.

The chain uses TRBV20-1 and TRBJ2-2; 8 bases align to TRBD1. Germline CDR1 reads DFQATT; CDR2 reads SNEGSKA (reference sequence). This CDR3 has 15 residues. V trimming: 4 bases; J trimming: 1 base; junction bases outside the gene matches: 5. The CDR3 region is CSAKGGTGNTGELFF. The CDR3 nucleotides are TGCAGTGCTAAAGGAGGGACAGGGAACACCGGGGAGCTGTTTTTT.

In its sample, this clonotype was seen many times. The V call is TRBV18, the J call TRBJ2-5, with D possibly matching TRBD1 (5 bases). The V end was cut by 1 base, the J end by 6 bases, with 9 bases between. The CDR3 is 13 amino acids. CDR1 is KGHSH, CDR2 LQKENI, per germline. CDR3 amino acids: CASSPQGLKTQYF. The CDR3, as DNA: TGTGCCAGCTCACCACAGGGGTTGAAGACCCAGTACTTC.

This clonotype has ten or more counts. The V gene is TRBV5-1, the J gene TRBJ1-1, with D hard to call. Germline-derived CDR1 and CDR2 are SGHRS and YFSETQ. Trimming left V 2 bases short and J 1 base short, with 9 bases between. This CDR3 contains 14 residues. In nucleotides, the CDR3 is TGCGCCAGCAGCTTAGTAATGGGGAACACTGAAGCTTTCTTT. Encoded protein: CASSLVMGNTEAFF.

This clonotype was observed at least ten times. The genes are TRBV19 and TRBJ1-5, with D uncertain. From germline, CDR1 is LNHDA and CDR2 SQIVND (reference sequence). This CDR3 has 16 amino acids. Trimming shortened V by 0 bases and J by 2 bases, and 11 bases separated the two germline ends. The CDR3 spells CASSIDGRWGNQPQHF. The DNA of the CDR3 is TGTGCCAGTAGTATAGACGGAAGATGGGGCAATCAGCCCCAGCATTTT.

The chain recombines TRBV15 with TRBJ1-2; D may be TRBD1 (6 bases). This CDR3 spans 15 amino acids. V lost 0 bases, J lost 4 bases, and 12 bases lay in between. Germline values: CDR1 LNHNV, CDR2 YYDKDF (reference sequence). Here the CDR3 reads CATSREGQHFYGYTF. CDR3 DNA sequence: TGTGCCACCAGCAGAGAAGGACAGCATTTCTATGGCTACACCTTC. Together with reference TRBV15 and TRBJ1-2, the CDR3 gives the full variable domain: DAMVIQNPRYQVTQFGKPVTLSCSQTLNHNVMYWYQQKSSQAPKLLFHYYDKDFNNEADTPDNFQSRRPNTSFCFLDIRSPGLGDTAMYLCATSREGQHFYGYTFGSGTRLTVV.

In regard to this clonotype: A single base separates this from a much larger clone, so it may be a read error. The CDR3 is CASREQGLGNQPQHF. The CDR3 DNA reads TGTGCCAGCAGGGAACAGGGACTTGGCAATCAGCCCCAGCATTTT. The V call is TRBV2, the J call TRBJ1-5; TRBD1 is a possible D gene (6 bases). Germline V gene data show CDR1 as SNHLY and CDR2 as FYNNEI. This CDR3 has 15 amino acids. V was cut by 6 bases and J by 2 bases, with 14 bases left in between.

This clonotype has just a few counts. V and J are TRBV30 and TRBJ2-5; 10 bases line up with TRBD2. Trimming removed 4 bases from V and 5 bases from J; junction bases left unmatched: 4. Germline CDR1 and CDR2: GTSNPN and SVGIG (reference sequence). This CDR3 has 13 residues. The chain's CDR3 is CAWTPGLAETQYF. The CDR3 DNA reads TGTGCCTGGACCCCGGGACTAGCGGAGACCCAGTACTTC.

This clonotype was seen a handful of times. This chain joins TRBV19 and TRBJ1-1; unclear D gene. The V gene lost 4 bases and the J gene lost 1 base, with 7 bases spanning the gap. The CDR3 is 13 amino acids. Per the germline V gene, CDR1 is LNHDA and CDR2 is SQIVND (reference sequence). CDR3 sequence (DNA): TGTGCCAGTAGTAGAGCGGAGAACACTGAAGCTTTCTTT. Amino acids: CASSRAENTEAFF.

The chain recombines TRBV6-1 with TRBJ2-6; 7 nucleotides agree with TRBD1. With V trimmed by 1 base and J by 0 bases, 3 bases remained unmatched. In germline, CDR1 is MNHNS, CDR2 SASEGT. The CDR3 is 17 amino acids. The CDR3 sequence is CASSEVGTVSGANVLTF. The CDR3 nucleotides are TGTGCCAGCAGTGAAGTGGGGACAGTCTCTGGGGCCAACGTCCTGACTTTC.

The chain couples TRBV10-3 to TRBJ2-7, with D tentatively TRBD1 or TRBD2 (5 bases each). This CDR3 is built from 14 residues. Germline V gene data show CDR1 as ENHRY and CDR2 as SYGVKD. V lost 4 bases to trimming and J lost 4 bases, with 14 bases between them. The CDR3 DNA reads as TGTGCCATCAGTGGGGCAGGGTCGGGGTACGAGCAGTACTTC. Translating gives CAISGAGSGYEQYF.

This clonotype was seen a few times. The chain couples TRBV25-1 to TRBJ1-5, with D tentatively TRBD1 (6 bases). The CDR3 loop spans 14 amino acids. Germline loops: CDR1 MGHDK, CDR2 SYGVNS. The V gene lost 2 bases and the J gene lost 7 bases, with 12 bases spanning the gap. CDR3 residues: CASSEGGLGQPQHF. CDR3 in DNA: TGTGCCAGCAGTGAAGGGGGCCTTGGCCAGCCCCAGCATTTT.

This clonotype appeared many times. This chain connects TRBV12-3 or TRBV12-4 to TRBJ2-1; no firm D call. This CDR3 contains 12 residues. Trimming stripped 1 base from V and 8 bases from J, with 6 bases between. The CDR3 here is CASSLVLDEQFF. The CDR3 nucleotides read TGTGCCAGCAGTTTAGTATTAGATGAGCAGTTCTTC.

This clonotype showed up many times. The chain recombines TRBV28 with TRBJ1-1; D remains ambiguous. V lost 5 bases and J 1 base, leaving 11 bases between the germline ends. Per germline, CDR1 MDHEN and CDR2 SYDVKM. The CDR3 sequence is 14 residues long. In DNA form, the CDR3 reads TGTGCCAGCAGTCTAGAACCCCCGAACACTGAAGCTTTCTTT. Translating it yields CASSLEPPNTEAFF.

The table lists this clonotype with many counts. The CDR3 reads CASSLRLAGYNEQFF. The DNA of the CDR3 is TGTGCCAGCAGCTTACGACTAGCGGGTTACAATGAGCAGTTCTTC. The gene calls are TRBV7-8 and TRBJ2-1; 10 bases match TRBD2. V dropped 2 bases and J dropped 4; count of bases not matched to a gene: 2. CDR1 SGHVS and CDR2 FQNEAQ come from the germline V gene. The length of the CDR3 is 15 residues.

CDR3 coding DNA: TGTGCCAGCAGCCAAGACGGCAGGGATAATTCACCCCTCCACTTT. This translates into CASSQDGRDNSPLHF. The rearrangement joins TRBV3-1 to TRBJ1-6; a possible D gene is TRBD1 (5 bases). The CDR3 covers 15 residues. CDR1 is LGHDT, CDR2 YNNKEL, per germline (reference sequence). Trimming left V 0 bases short and J 5 bases short, with 8 bases between.

V is TRBV18 and J is TRBJ1-2, with D uncertain. The CDR3 is 15 amino acids. Germline V gene sequence: CDR1 KGHSH, CDR2 LQKENI. Trimming shortened V by 3 bases and J by 0 bases, and 11 bases separated the two germline ends. This CDR3 reads CASSPSAAPNYGYTF. The CDR3 DNA sequence: TGTGCCAGCTCACCGTCGGCAGCCCCTAACTATGGCTACACCTTC.